Listed below are T cell receptor beta chains from one sample, sequenced in a study of T cell responses to AZD1222 COVID-19 vaccine. Method: immunoSEQ multiplex PCR; TCRdb's copy keeps in-frame clones and lacks some. The repertoire has tens of thousands of clones, about 90% of them found once; the top ten carry approximately 1.3%. Sequenced here: peripheral blood, sampled 28 days after the second AZD1222 dose. Receptor source: an adult who received the AZD1222 COVID-19 vaccine. CDR3s include the opening cysteine and the closing phenylalanine or tryptophan. Each record gives: J gene, CDR3 length, V gene, D gene, clone size, CDR3 protein, CDR3 DNA. The D gene is left open where the match is weak. Some rows have no size entry. The others give once, few or many, or a class for an expanded clone.

>TRBJ1-5|15|TRBV6-5|-|-
CASSYSGGAGQPQHF
TGTGCCAGCAGTTACTCGGGGGGCGCGGGTCAGCCCCAGCATTTT
>TRBJ1-2|12|TRBV5-6|-|-
CASSLALYGYTF
TGTGCCAGCAGCTTGGCCCTCTATGGCTACACCTTC
>TRBJ1-5|16|TRBV4-1|-|few
CASSQDGGFGNQPQHF
TGCGCCAGCAGCCAAGACGGGGGGTTCGGCAATCAGCCCCAGCATTTT
>TRBJ2-7|15|TRBV29-1|TRBD1|few
CSGLDRGSTPYEQYF
TGCAGCGGCCTTGACAGGGGGAGTACGCCCTACGAGCAGTACTTC
>TRBJ1-2|12|TRBV13|-|-
CASSLNREGYTF
TGTGCCAGCAGCCTGAACAGGGAAGGCTACACCTTC
>TRBJ1-1|14|TRBV5-1|TRBD1|-
CASSLRQGSTEAFF
TGCGCCAGCAGCTTGAGACAGGGTAGCACTGAAGCTTTCTTT
>TRBJ1-6|14|TRBV18|TRBD1|once
CASSPGTGNSPLHF
TGTGCCAGCTCACCAGGGACAGGCAATTCACCCCTCCACTTT
>TRBJ2-5|16|TRBV5-1|TRBD2|-
CASSPRAGGNQETQYF
TGCGCCAGCAGCCCTCGAGCGGGGGGTAACCAAGAGACCCAGTACTTC
>TRBJ1-2|11|TRBV9|-|-
CASSYGSGYTF
TGTGCCAGCAGCTATGGGAGTGGCTACACCTTC
>TRBJ1-2|12|TRBV6-2/TRBV6-3|-|-
CASSAVNYGYTF
TGTGCCAGCAGCGCAGTAAACTATGGCTACACCTTC
>TRBJ2-5|14|TRBV30|-|-
CAWRVRGGLETQYF
TGTGCCTGGAGGGTTCGCGGGGGCCTGGAGACCCAGTACTTC
>TRBJ1-5|13|TRBV10-3|TRBD1|-
CAIGTGDPGPQHF
TGTGCCATCGGGACAGGGGACCCAGGGCCCCAGCATTTT
>TRBJ1-4|15|TRBV30|TRBD1|-
CAWRGQGAGNEKLFF
TGTGCCTGGAGGGGACAGGGGGCGGGGAATGAAAAACTGTTTTTT
>TRBJ2-7|14|TRBV28|TRBD2|-
CAIKAGAPPGEQYF
TGTGCCATCAAAGCGGGGGCGCCACCTGGCGAGCAGTACTTC
>TRBJ1-4|14|TRBV28|TRBD1|-
CASGLGQGVEKLFF
TGTGCCAGCGGGTTGGGACAGGGGGTCGAAAAACTGTTTTTT
>TRBJ2-1|15|TRBV5-1|TRBD2|-
CASSLARGGANEQFF
TGCGCCAGCAGCTTGGCCCGGGGAGGGGCGAATGAGCAGTTCTTC
>TRBJ1-1|13|TRBV7-2|-|-
CASSVPEGTEAFF
TGTGCCAGCAGCGTCCCAGAGGGCACTGAAGCTTTCTTT